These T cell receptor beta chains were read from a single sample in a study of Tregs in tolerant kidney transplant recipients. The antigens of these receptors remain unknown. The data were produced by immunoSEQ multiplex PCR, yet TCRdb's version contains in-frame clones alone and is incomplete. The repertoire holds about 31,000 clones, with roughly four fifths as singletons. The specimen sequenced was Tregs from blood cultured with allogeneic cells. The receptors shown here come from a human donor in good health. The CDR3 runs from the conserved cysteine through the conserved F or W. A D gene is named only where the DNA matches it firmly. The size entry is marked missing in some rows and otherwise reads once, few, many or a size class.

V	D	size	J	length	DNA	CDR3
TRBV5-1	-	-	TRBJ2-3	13	TGCGCCAGCAGTCCTGGAGGCTCAGATACGCAGTATTTT	CASSPGGSDTQYF
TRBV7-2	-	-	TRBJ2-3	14	TGTGCCAGCGGTCGGGGGGCGAGCACAGATACGCAGTATTTT	CASGRGASTDTQYF
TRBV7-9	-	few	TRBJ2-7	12	TGTGCCAGCAGCTTAACCTTTAACGAGCAGTACTTC	CASSLTFNEQYF
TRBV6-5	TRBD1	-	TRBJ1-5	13	TGTGCCAGCAGCCGGACAGGGGATCAGCCCCAGCATTTT	CASSRTGDQPQHF
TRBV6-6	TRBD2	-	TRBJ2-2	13	TGTGCCAGCAGAGCGGGAGGATCCGGGGAGCTGTTTTTT	CASRAGGSGELFF
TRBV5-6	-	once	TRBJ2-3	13	TGTGCCAGCAGCTTAGGTGGGGAGGATACGCAGTATTTT	CASSLGGEDTQYF
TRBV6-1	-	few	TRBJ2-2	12	TGTGCCAGCACCCTGAACACCGGGGAGCTGTTTTTT	CASTLNTGELFF
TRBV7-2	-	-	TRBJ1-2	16	TGTGCCAGCAGCTCCCCCCGAGGGGATGACAGCTATGGCTACACCTTC	CASSSPRGDDSYGYTF
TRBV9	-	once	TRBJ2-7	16	TGTGCCAGCAGCGTAGGATTCGGCTATCTGGGAGACGAGCAGTACTTC	CASSVGFGYLGDEQYF
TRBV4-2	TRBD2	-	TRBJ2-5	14	TGTGCCAGCAGCCCAGGACTAGCGGGAGAGACCCAGTACTTC	CASSPGLAGETQYF
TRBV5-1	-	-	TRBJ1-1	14	TGCGCCAGCGGACCCACCGCAGCGAACACTGAAGCTTTCTTT	CASGPTAANTEAFF
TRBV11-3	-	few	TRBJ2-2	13	TGTGCCAGCAGCTTGGCATACGACCGGGAGCTGTTTTTT	CASSLAYDRELFF
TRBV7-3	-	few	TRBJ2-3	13	TGTGCCAGCAGCCTGTTCAGGGATGATACGCAGTATTTT	CASSLFRDDTQYF
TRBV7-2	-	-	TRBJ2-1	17	TGTGCCAGCAGCTTCCAACAGGGGAGGATCTCCTACAATGAGCAGTTCTTC	CASSFQQGRISYNEQFF
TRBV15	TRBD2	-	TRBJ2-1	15	TGTGCCACTATGCCCGTGGTAGCGGGGGTTAATGAGCAGTTCTTC	CATMPVVAGVNEQFF
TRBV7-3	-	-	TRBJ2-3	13	TGTGCCAGCAGCGTCGGCAGCACAGATACGCAGTATTTT	CASSVGSTDTQYF
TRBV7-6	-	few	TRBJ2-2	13	TGTGCCAGCCGGACAGTGAACACCGGGGAGCTGTTTTTT	CASRTVNTGELFF
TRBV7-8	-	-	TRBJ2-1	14	TGTGCCAGCAGCCCCGCCGCGGGGAACAATGAGCAGTTCTTC	CASSPAAGNNEQFF
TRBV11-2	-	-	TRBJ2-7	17	TGTGCCAGCAGCTTAGGAAGGACGAGGACACTGCCCTACGAGCAGTACTTC	CASSLGRTRTLPYEQYF
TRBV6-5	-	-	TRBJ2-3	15	TGTGCCAGCAGTTATCCCCCCAGCAGCACAGATACGCAGTATTTT	CASSYPPSSTDTQYF
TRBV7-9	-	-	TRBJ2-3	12	TGTGCCAGCAGCTCCGTATCCTATACGCAGTATTTT	CASSSVSYTQYF
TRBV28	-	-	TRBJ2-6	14	TGTGCCAGCAGCCCGGAGGCTGGGGCCAACGTCCTGACTTTC	CASSPEAGANVLTF
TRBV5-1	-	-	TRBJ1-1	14	TGCGCCAGCAGCTTGGGGCAGACGGGAACTGAAGCTTTCTTT	CASSLGQTGTEAFF